The clone carrying this T cell receptor beta chain was detected many times. Its cognate antigen is unknown. The investigators amplified TCR beta CDR3 regions from RNA transcripts. TCR CDR3 regions were first amplified by RT-PCR with HTBI primers. TCRdb re-called the multiplex PCR reads through MiXCR, storing one row per CDR3 protein. The table shows roughly 560,000 distinct CDR3 sequences, with roughly 14% occurring only once. This sample is drawn from a study of T cells in Graves' hyperthyroidism and ophthalmopathy. Findings and caveats of the study: Ophthalmopathy and stable hyperthyroidism were told apart by a 13 V-J model. Before onset, ophthalmopathy was predicted by the model a median roughly 6.8 months earlier.

CDR1 and CDR2 from the germline V gene are MNHEY and SVGEGT. Deletions cut 0 bases from V and 5 bases from J, with 8 bases between. This CDR3 region has 14 residues. Ophthalmopathy patients had Clinical Activity Score at least 3, NOSPECS grade at least 4, duration under 3 months. This rearrangement joins TRBV6-2 or TRBV6-3 to TRBJ1-5; D is undetermined. The receptor was derived from a woman aged 40 to 50 with Graves' ophthalmopathy. The sequenced sample consisted of blood. CDR3 DNA sequence: TGTGCCAGCAGTTACTCGTCCCAGTATCAGCCCCAGCATTTT. Translated: CASSYSSQYQPQHF.